The rows below give T cell receptor beta chains drawn from one sample of a study of metastatic and nonmetastatic thyroid tumors. TCRdb reassembled clones from the PCR reads with MiXCR. The sample has about 40,000 clones, approximately 16% seen once; the top ten hold 3.5% to 4%. Sample: blood. The receptor source for this set is a female donor with papillary thyroid cancer or a benign thyroid nodule (not recorded which). Some clones in this sample may be carry-over from other donors' samples. Each CDR3 is given with its conserved first and last residue. Fields, in order: V gene, D gene, J gene, clone size, CDR3 protein, CDR3 DNA. D genes are given only for firm matches. Expanded clones get a size class; other rows say once, few or many, or leave the size out.

v_gene: TRBV12-3/TRBV12-4
d_gene: .
j_gene: TRBJ2-1
abundance: many
CDR3aa: CASTFDSFISYNEQFF
CDR3nt: TGTGCCAGCACCTTTGACAGCTTTATTTCCTACAATGAGCAGTTCTTC

v_gene: TRBV29-1
d_gene: .
j_gene: TRBJ2-3
abundance: many
CDR3aa: CSVEDPPRADTDTQYF
CDR3nt: TGCAGCGTTGAAGATCCTCCTAGGGCCGACACAGATACGCAGTATTTT

v_gene: TRBV4-2
d_gene: TRBD1
j_gene: TRBJ2-7
abundance: many
CDR3aa: CASSQERGLVYEQYF
CDR3nt: TGTGCCAGCAGCCAAGAGAGGGGGCTGGTATACGAGCAGTACTTC

v_gene: TRBV4-1
d_gene: .
j_gene: TRBJ2-7
abundance: many
CDR3aa: CASSQDDLIPYEQYF
CDR3nt: TGCGCCAGCAGCCAAGATGATCTTATCCCATACGAGCAGTACTTC

v_gene: TRBV28
d_gene: .
j_gene: TRBJ2-7
abundance: few
CDR3aa: CASSLGAYEQYF
CDR3nt: TGTGCCAGCAGTTTGGGGGCCTACGAGCAGTACTTC

v_gene: TRBV6-1
d_gene: TRBD1
j_gene: TRBJ1-6
abundance: few
CDR3aa: CASSGTRQGRSPLHF
CDR3nt: TGTGCCAGCAGTGGGACCCGACAGGGGAGATCACCCCTCCACTTT

v_gene: TRBV11-3
d_gene: .
j_gene: TRBJ2-5
abundance: many
CDR3aa: CASSRGLEETQYF
CDR3nt: TGTGCCAGCAGCAGGGGTCTAGAAGAGACCCAGTACTTC

v_gene: TRBV7-3
d_gene: .
j_gene: TRBJ2-7
abundance: many
CDR3aa: CASSLHPGPYEQYF
CDR3nt: TGTGCCAGCAGCTTACATCCAGGGCCCTACGAGCAGTACTTC

v_gene: TRBV19
d_gene: .
j_gene: TRBJ1-1
abundance: .
CDR3aa: CASSIRQGLRMNTEALF
CDR3nt: TGTGCCAGTAGTATCCGCCAGGGCTTACGCATGAACACTGAAGCTCTCTTT

v_gene: TRBV7-9
d_gene: .
j_gene: TRBJ2-5
abundance: many
CDR3aa: CASSPGVGQRETQYF
CDR3nt: TGTGCCAGCAGCCCGGGTGTGGGGCAGAGGGAGACCCAGTACTTC

v_gene: TRBV7-6
d_gene: TRBD2
j_gene: TRBJ2-5
abundance: .
CDR3aa: CASSLAGGGDTQYF
CDR3nt: TGTGCCAGCAGCTTAGCGGGGGGGGGAGATACCCAGTACTTC